What follows are 32 T cell receptor beta chains derived from one specimen sequenced in a study of T cell clonotyping in hematopoietic cell transplantation. Using immunoSEQ multiplex PCR, the repertoire was profiled, and TCRdb retains in-frame clones only, with some absent. The profile shows about 5,900 clones, 60% to 80% of them singletons. The material sequenced was PBMCs, taken 100 days after allogeneic stem cell transplant. These receptors were taken from a female patient between 30 and 40 years old who had an allogeneic stem cell transplant, so the T cells may come from the graft donor. Some clones in this sample may be carry-over from other donors' samples.

CDR3 sequence (DNA): TGTGCCAGCAGCCCGGACAGGGGCGCCACCTGGAACGAGCAGTACTTC. Encoded protein: CASSPDRGATWNEQYF. The chain employs TRBV5-6 and TRBJ2-7; 9 bases match TRBD1. CDR3 size: 16 residues. J was trimmed by 5 bases and V by 4 bases; bases with no gene match: 13. Germline CDR1 is SGHDT and CDR2 is YYEEEE.

The chain carries TRBV29-1 and TRBJ1-2; D uncertain. Germline lookup yields CDR1 SQVTM and CDR2 ANQGSEA. CDR3 length: 13 residues. Deletions cut 3 bases from V and 4 bases from J, with 12 bases between. The CDR3 DNA reads TGCAGCGTTGAGTACTTCGAGCGCTATGGCTACACCTTC. Translated: CSVEYFERYGYTF.

The chain employs TRBV5-1 and TRBJ2-3; 8 nucleotides align to TRBD1. The V and J ends lost 4 bases and 4 bases, in that order; junction bases with no gene match: 11. The CDR3 extends over 16 amino acids. The germline V gene encodes CDR1 SGHRS and CDR2 YFSETQ. Here the CDR3 reads CASSTGTGQSSDTQYF. The DNA of the CDR3 is TGCGCCAGCAGCACAGGGACAGGACAATCCTCAGATACGCAGTATTTT.

This rearrangement joins TRBV2 to TRBJ1-1; 7 nucleotides agree with TRBD1. This CDR3 contains 14 residues. In germline, CDR1 is SNHLY, CDR2 FYNNEI. Trimming at V came to 6 bases and at J to 4 bases, leaving 8 bases not matched to a gene. CDR3 protein: CASSLTGAATEAFF. The CDR3 bases are TGTGCCAGCAGCCTTACAGGGGCGGCCACTGAAGCTTTCTTT.

The chain's CDR3 is CASTGPRTGGAGYGYTF. CDR3 DNA: TGTGCCAGCACCGGCCCCCGGACAGGGGGCGCCGGCTATGGCTACACCTTC. V gene TRBV28 combines with J gene TRBJ1-2; 11 positions match TRBD1. V shed 7 bases and J 4 bases; nucleotides not matched to a gene: 14. Germline CDR1 MDHEN, CDR2 SYDVKM. The CDR3 is 17 amino acids.

In this sample, this clone turned up once. V and J are TRBV7-6 and TRBJ2-7; TRBD2 matches 7 bases. The CDR3 is made up of 15 amino acids. Germline lookup yields CDR1 SGHVS and CDR2 FNYEAQ. The V and J ends lost 1 base and 4 bases, in that order; junction bases with no gene match: 7. The CDR3 DNA reads TGTGCCAGCAGCTTAGGGGTAGCGGGCCCTTACGAGCAGTACTTC. As protein: CASSLGVAGPYEQYF.

This chain connects TRBV7-7 to TRBJ2-3; D might be TRBD2 (5 bases). Per germline, CDR1 SSHAT and CDR2 FNYEAQ (reference sequence). This CDR3 has 12 amino acids. CDR3 DNA sequence: TGTGCTAGCTCCGGGGAAGAAGATACGCAGTATTTT. Protein product: CASSGEEDTQYF.

V gene TRBV6-6 combines with J gene TRBJ2-7, with 7 bases lining up with TRBD1. The CDR3 is made up of 13 amino acids. V lost 6 bases and J lost 3; bases outside the gene matches: 5. Germline assignment: CDR1 MNHNY and CDR2 SVGAGI (reference sequence). The CDR3 region has the DNA TGTGCCAGCAGGGCCGGACAGGACTACGAGCAGTACTTC. Translating it yields CASRAGQDYEQYF.

CDR3 in amino acids: CASRKIPAGPLHF. As DNA, the CDR3 is TGTGCCAGCAGAAAGATTCCGGCCGGACCCCTCCACTTT. The chain is built from TRBV6-6 and TRBJ1-6; D is unclear. The CDR3 covers 13 residues. V was shortened by 6 bases and J by 12 bases, with 15 bases between the two germline ends. Germline assignment: CDR1 MNHNY and CDR2 SVGAGI (reference sequence).

The chain links TRBV19 to TRBJ1-3; D remains ambiguous. The CDR3 runs to 11 residues. Trimming left V 10 bases short and J 0 bases short, with 4 bases between. CDR1 LNHDA and CDR2 SQIVND come from the germline V gene (reference sequence). CDR3 in amino acids: CAIRSGNTIYF. CDR3 bases: TGTGCCATCCGCTCTGGAAACACCATATATTTT.

The genes are TRBV12-5 and TRBJ1-2; D might be TRBD1 (5 bases). Between the trimmed V and J ends, which lost 5 bases and 5 bases, there was a span of 12 bases. The CDR3 is made up of 13 amino acids. From germline, CDR1 is LGHNT and CDR2 FRNRAP. The CDR3 sequence is CASGQRGNYGYTF. In DNA, the CDR3 is TGTGCTAGTGGTCAGAGGGGAAATTATGGCTACACCTTC.

The chain has TRBV9 and TRBJ2-7; 7 positions agree with TRBD2. Germline V CDR1 and CDR2: SGDLS, YYNGEE. Trimming took 9 bases from V and 6 from J; bases not matched to a gene: 9. This CDR3 contains 12 residues. CDR3 coding DNA: TGTGCCATTCGGGGAGGGGCCGCCGAGCAGTACTTC. Amino acid sequence: CAIRGGAAEQYF.

This clone was picked up one time. The V call is TRBV30, the J call TRBJ1-2; a weak D match, TRBD1 (5 bases). Between the trimmed V and J ends, which lost 3 bases and 7 bases, there was a span of 12 bases. Germline loops: CDR1 GTSNPN, CDR2 SVGIG (reference sequence). The CDR3 runs to 12 residues. The CDR3 DNA follows: TGTGCCTGGAGCAGACAGACGGGTGGCTACACCTTC. As protein: CAWSRQTGGYTF. The whole variable domain, remainder taken from reference TRBV30 and TRBJ1-2, is SQTIHQWPATLVQPVGSPLSLECTVEGTSNPNLYWYRQAAGRGLQLLFYSVGIGQISSEVPQNLSASRPQDRQFILSSKKLLLSDSGFYLCAWSRQTGGYTFGSGTRLTVV.

The chain uses TRBV7-2 and TRBJ2-3, with 15 bases matching TRBD2. The V gene end was trimmed by 5 bases and the J gene end by 6 bases; junction bases not matched to a gene: 9. CDR3 length: 17 amino acids. CDR1 and CDR2 (germline): SGHTA, FQGNSA. For the CDR3, the DNA is TGTGCCAGCAGCAAGCCGGGACTAGCGGGAGGAGGGGATACGCAGTATTTT. The encoded protein is CASSKPGLAGGGDTQYF.

This sequence joins TRBV9 and TRBJ2-1; D is uncertain. Deletions cut 2 bases from V and 0 bases from J, with 9 bases between. The length of the CDR3 is 15 residues. Germline values: CDR1 SGDLS, CDR2 YYNGEE. Written as DNA, the CDR3 is TGTGCCAGCAGCGTGTCGACCTACTCCTACAATGAGCAGTTCTTC. Translating gives CASSVSTYSYNEQFF.

This clone is a singleton in its sample. This chain links TRBV6-1 with TRBJ1-1; D unresolved. The CDR3 is 14 amino acids. V lost 2 bases and J 4 bases, leaving 11 bases between the germline ends. Germline CDR1 and CDR2: MNHNS and SASEGT. The DNA for the CDR3 is TGTGCCAGCAGTGAAATTGGGGTAAGCACTGAAGCTTTCTTT. This translates into CASSEIGVSTEAFF.

CDR3 loop: CASSSNTEAFF. The CDR3 region has the DNA TGCGCCAGCTCGTCAAACACTGAAGCTTTCTTT. V gene TRBV5-1 combines with J gene TRBJ1-1; unclear D gene. The CDR3 sequence is 11 residues long. V was shortened by 7 bases and J by 2 bases, with 6 bases between the two germline ends. The germline gives CDR1 SGHRS, CDR2 YFSETQ.

This chain joins TRBV6-6 and TRBJ2-5; D is possibly TRBD2 (5 bases). CDR1 is MNHNY, CDR2 SVGAGI, per germline (reference sequence). V was pared by 6 bases and J by 4 bases, with 12 bases between. This CDR3 has 13 residues. CDR3 region: CASSRSEGETQYF. CDR3 DNA sequence: TGTGCCAGCAGCCGATCTGAGGGAGAGACCCAGTACTTC.

The rearrangement uses TRBV6-4 and TRBJ2-6; no reliable D call. From germline, CDR1 is MRHNA and CDR2 SNTAGT. Trimming cost V 3 bases and J 2 bases, with 8 bases left between them. The CDR3 is made up of 15 amino acids. The CDR3, as DNA: TGTGCCAGCAGTGAAAAGGGCCCTGGGGCCAACGTCCTGACTTTC. Protein product: CASSEKGPGANVLTF.

This clone was seen a handful of times. The chain carries TRBV7-9 and TRBJ1-5; TRBD1 might be the D (6 bases). This CDR3 comprises 14 residues. Trimming shortened V by 7 bases and J by 5 bases, and 15 bases separated the two germline ends. CDR1 is SEHNR and CDR2 is FQNEAQ in the germline V gene (reference sequence). The CDR3 region is CASTRGGSDQPQHF. CDR3 DNA: TGTGCCAGCACCCGGGGGGGCAGCGATCAGCCCCAGCATTTT.

V usage is TRBV2 and J usage is TRBJ2-7; 7 nucleotides line up with TRBD2. Looked up from germline, CDR1 is SNHLY and CDR2 is FYNNEI. The J segment lost 3 bases and the V segment lost 3 bases, leaving 2 bases of the junction unmatched. The CDR3 has 13 amino acids. The CDR3 loop reads CASSDRGDYEQYF. CDR3 DNA: TGTGCCAGCAGTGATCGGGGGGACTACGAGCAGTACTTC.

The rearrangement links TRBV7-9 to TRBJ2-5, with TRBD1 identical over 9 bases. V dropped 5 bases and J dropped 5; count of bases not matched to a gene: 3. The CDR3 totals 13 residues. Germline V gene sequence: CDR1 SEHNR, CDR2 FQNEAQ (reference sequence). CDR3 sequence reads: CASSHRGPETQYF. CDR3 DNA: TGTGCCAGCAGCCACAGGGGGCCGGAGACCCAGTACTTC.

This chain joins TRBV27 and TRBJ1-4; tentative D call: TRBD1 (6 bases). CDR3 length: 15 residues. Trimming removed 4 bases from V and 8 bases from J, with 17 bases in between. CDR1 is MNHEY and CDR2 is SMNVEV in the germline V gene (reference sequence). Here the CDR3 reads CASSSAGQLGEKLFF. The CDR3 nucleotides read TGTGCCAGCAGTTCCGCCGGACAGTTGGGCGAAAAACTGTTTTTT.

The rearrangement uses TRBV29-1 and TRBJ2-2; D is perhaps TRBD2 (6 bases). Per the germline V gene, CDR1 is SQVTM and CDR2 is ANQGSEA. The CDR3 length is 17 residues. The V and J ends lost 4 bases and 0 bases respectively, with 18 bases between them. The CDR3 sequence is CSVGGETGTTNTGELFF. Here the CDR3 DNA reads TGCAGCGTTGGGGGGGAAACCGGGACCACGAACACCGGGGAGCTGTTTTTT.

This clone was observed once. The chain carries TRBV13 and TRBJ2-5; no reliable D call. This CDR3 has 13 residues. V was clipped by 5 bases and J by 2 bases, with 9 bases between them. Germline CDR1 and CDR2: PRHDT and FYEKMQ (reference sequence). The CDR3 loop is CASSPGLQETQYF. Here the CDR3 DNA reads TGTGCCAGCAGCCCCGGCTTACAAGAGACCCAGTACTTC.

This sequence joins TRBV30 and TRBJ2-7; 9 bases align to TRBD1. The CDR3 has 14 residues. V gave up 0 bases and J gave up 5 bases; unmatched junction bases: 5. From germline, CDR1 is GTSNPN and CDR2 SVGIG (reference sequence). This chain's CDR3 is CAWSVGQGSHEQYF. The CDR3 DNA reads TGTGCCTGGAGTGTTGGACAGGGGTCCCACGAGCAGTACTTC.

J is TRBJ2-7 and V is TRBV5-1; D remains ambiguous. Germline V gene lookup returns CDR1 SGHRS and CDR2 YFSETQ. Trimming pared 0 bases from V and 2 bases from J, leaving 15 bases between. There are 16 residues in the CDR3. The CDR3 DNA sequence: TGCGCCAGCAGCTTGGAACCAAATCCTTCCGCCTACGAGCAGTACTTC. Protein sequence: CASSLEPNPSAYEQYF.

The rearrangement uses TRBV7-9 and TRBJ2-6; maybe TRBD2 (5 bases). From germline, CDR1 is SEHNR and CDR2 FQNEAQ (reference sequence). The V and J ends lost 0 bases and 5 bases respectively, with 14 bases between them. The CDR3 runs 17 residues. DNA of the CDR3: TGTGCCAGCAGCTTAGCGCGGGTTTCCACGTGGGCCAACGTCCTGACTTTC. Translated: CASSLARVSTWANVLTF.

The chain carries TRBV7-2 and TRBJ1-2; D uncertain. Between the trimmed V and J ends, which lost 3 bases and 0 bases, there was a span of 11 bases. CDR3 size: 15 residues. CDR1 is SGHTA and CDR2 is FQGNSA in the germline V gene. CDR3 loop: CASSLSWVANYGYTF. In nucleotides, the CDR3 is TGTGCCAGCAGCTTGAGTTGGGTAGCTAACTATGGCTACACCTTC. The full variable domain, completed using reference TRBV7-2 and TRBJ1-2, is GAGVSQSPSNKVTEKGKDVELRCDPISGHTALYWYRQSLGQGLEFLIYFQGNSAPDKSGLPSDRFSAERTGGSVSTLTIQRTQQEDSAVYLCASSLSWVANYGYTFGSGTRLTVV.

V gene TRBV19 combines with J gene TRBJ2-7; either TRBD1 or TRBD2 may supply D (5 bases each). Deletions cut 9 bases from V and 12 bases from J, with 18 bases between. CDR1 and CDR2 (germline): LNHDA, SQIVND (reference sequence). This CDR3 has 11 amino acids. CDR3 DNA sequence: TGTGCCAGCCGGGACCAACGTGAATGGTACTTC. It translates to CASRDQREWYF.

The chain recombines TRBV18 with TRBJ1-1, with 8 nucleotides matching TRBD1. The CDR3 sequence is 14 residues long. J gave up 4 bases and V 3 bases, and 4 bases lay outside the gene matches. Per germline, CDR1 KGHSH and CDR2 LQKENI. The DNA for the CDR3 is TGTGCCAGCTCACCCATTACAGGGGGCACTGAAGCTTTCTTT. It translates to CASSPITGGTEAFF.

V and J are TRBV6-5 and TRBJ1-3; D not certain. CDR3 length equals 14 residues. Per germline, CDR1 MNHEY and CDR2 SVGAGI. V lost 6 bases and J 0 bases, leaving 9 bases between the germline ends. The CDR3: CASRGFGSGNTIYF. As DNA, the CDR3 is TGTGCCAGCAGGGGTTTTGGCTCTGGAAACACCATATATTTT.